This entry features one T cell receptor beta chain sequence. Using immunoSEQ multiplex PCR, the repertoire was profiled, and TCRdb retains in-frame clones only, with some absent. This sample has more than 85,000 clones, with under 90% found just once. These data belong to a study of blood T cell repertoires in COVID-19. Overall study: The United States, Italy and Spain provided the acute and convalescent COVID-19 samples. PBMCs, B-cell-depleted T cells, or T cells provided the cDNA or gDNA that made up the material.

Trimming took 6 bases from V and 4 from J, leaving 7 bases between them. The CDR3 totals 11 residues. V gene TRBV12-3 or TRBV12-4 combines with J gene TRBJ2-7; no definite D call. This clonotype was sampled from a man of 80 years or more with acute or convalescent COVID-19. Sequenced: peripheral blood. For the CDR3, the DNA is TGTGCCAGCAGGTCCTTTTACGAGCAGTACTTC. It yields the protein CASRSFYEQYF.